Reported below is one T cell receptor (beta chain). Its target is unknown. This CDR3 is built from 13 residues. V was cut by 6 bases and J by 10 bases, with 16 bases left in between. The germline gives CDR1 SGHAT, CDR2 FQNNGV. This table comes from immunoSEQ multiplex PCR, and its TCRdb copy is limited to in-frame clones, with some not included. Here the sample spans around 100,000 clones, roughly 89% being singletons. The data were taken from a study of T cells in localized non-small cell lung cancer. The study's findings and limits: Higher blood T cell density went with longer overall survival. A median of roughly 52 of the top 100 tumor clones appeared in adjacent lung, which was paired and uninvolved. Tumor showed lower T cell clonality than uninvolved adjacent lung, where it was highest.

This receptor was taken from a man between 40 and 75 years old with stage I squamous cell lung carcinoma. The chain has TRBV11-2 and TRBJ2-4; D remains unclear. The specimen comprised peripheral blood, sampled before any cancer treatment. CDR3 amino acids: CASSRINAGIQYF. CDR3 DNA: TGTGCCAGCAGTCGTATCAATGCAGGAATTCAGTACTTC.